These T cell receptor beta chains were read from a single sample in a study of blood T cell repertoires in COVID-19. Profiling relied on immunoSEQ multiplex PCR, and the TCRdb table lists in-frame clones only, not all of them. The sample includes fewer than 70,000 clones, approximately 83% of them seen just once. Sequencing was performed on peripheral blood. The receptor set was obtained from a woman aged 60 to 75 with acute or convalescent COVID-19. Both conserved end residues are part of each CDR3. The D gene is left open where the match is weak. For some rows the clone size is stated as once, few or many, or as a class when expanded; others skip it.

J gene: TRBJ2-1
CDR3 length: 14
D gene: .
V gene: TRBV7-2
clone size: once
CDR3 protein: CASSLRLVWNEQFF
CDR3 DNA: TGTGCCAGCAGCTTAAGGCTAGTCTGGAATGAGCAGTTCTTC

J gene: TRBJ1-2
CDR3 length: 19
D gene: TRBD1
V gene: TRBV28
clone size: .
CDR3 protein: CASSLLALRQGQQGDGYTF
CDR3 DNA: TGTGCCAGCAGTTTATTAGCCCTCCGACAGGGCCAACAAGGGGATGGCTACACCTTC

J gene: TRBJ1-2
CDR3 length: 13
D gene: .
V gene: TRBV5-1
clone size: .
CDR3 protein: CASSPGVTDGYTF
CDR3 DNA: TGCGCCAGCAGCCCCGGGGTTACAGATGGCTACACCTTC

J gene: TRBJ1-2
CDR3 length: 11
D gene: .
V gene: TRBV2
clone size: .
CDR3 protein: CASTEAYGYTF
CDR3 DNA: TGTGCCAGCACGGAGGCCTATGGCTACACCTTC

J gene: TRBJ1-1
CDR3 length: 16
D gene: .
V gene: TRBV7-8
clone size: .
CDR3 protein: CASSFLKGKGGTEAFF
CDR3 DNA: TGTGCCAGCAGCTTCCTAAAAGGGAAGGGAGGAACTGAAGCTTTCTTT

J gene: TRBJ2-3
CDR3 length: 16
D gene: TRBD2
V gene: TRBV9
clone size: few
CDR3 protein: CASSEGLAAYTDTQYF
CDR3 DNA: TGTGCCAGCAGCGAGGGACTAGCGGCCTACACAGATACGCAGTATTTT

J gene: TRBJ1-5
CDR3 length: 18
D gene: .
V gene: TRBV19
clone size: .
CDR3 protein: CASSPWDYRPSRAQPQHF
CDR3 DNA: TGTGCCAGTAGTCCCTGGGATTACAGGCCCTCCAGGGCTCAGCCCCAGCATTTT

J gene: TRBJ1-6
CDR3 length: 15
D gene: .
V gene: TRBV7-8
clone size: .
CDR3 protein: CASSPARSSNSPLHF
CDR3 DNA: TGTGCCAGCAGCCCAGCCCGCAGTTCTAATTCACCCCTCCACTTT

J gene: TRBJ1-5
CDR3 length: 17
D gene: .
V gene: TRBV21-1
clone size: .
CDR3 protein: CASSKAAAVDSNQPQHF
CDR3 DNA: TGTGCCAGCAGCAAAGCGGCGGCAGTTGATAGCAATCAGCCCCAGCATTTT

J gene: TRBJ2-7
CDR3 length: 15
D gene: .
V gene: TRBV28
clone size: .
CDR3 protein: CATRTTGSQTYEQYF
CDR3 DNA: TGTGCCACCAGGACCACCGGGAGCCAGACCTACGAGCAGTACTTC

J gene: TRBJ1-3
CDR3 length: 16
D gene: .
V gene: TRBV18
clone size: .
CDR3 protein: CASSPPSRGSGNTIYF
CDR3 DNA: TGTGCCAGCTCACCACCGAGCAGGGGAAGTGGAAACACCATATATTTT

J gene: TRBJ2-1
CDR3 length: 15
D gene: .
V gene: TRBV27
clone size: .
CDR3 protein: CASSFEGGLYNEQFF
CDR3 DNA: TGTGCCAGCAGTTTTGAGGGGGGGCTCTACAATGAGCAGTTCTTC

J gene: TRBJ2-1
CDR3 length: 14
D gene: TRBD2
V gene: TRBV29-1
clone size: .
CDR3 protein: CSLFLAGSYNEQFF
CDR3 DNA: TGCAGCTTATTCTTAGCGGGGTCGTACAATGAGCAGTTCTTC

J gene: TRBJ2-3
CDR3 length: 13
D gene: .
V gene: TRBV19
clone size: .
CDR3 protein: CASSTAGRDTQYF
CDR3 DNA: TGTGCCAGTAGTACGGCGGGGAGAGATACGCAGTATTTT

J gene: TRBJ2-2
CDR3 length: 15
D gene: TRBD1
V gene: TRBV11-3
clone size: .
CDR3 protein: CASSSQGVDTGELFF
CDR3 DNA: TGTGCCAGCAGCTCACAGGGGGTTGACACCGGGGAGCTGTTTTTT

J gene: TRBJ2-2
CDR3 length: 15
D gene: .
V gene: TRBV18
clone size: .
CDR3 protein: CASSPNGVDTGELFF
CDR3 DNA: TGTGCCAGCTCACCAAACGGGGTTGACACCGGGGAGCTGTTTTTT

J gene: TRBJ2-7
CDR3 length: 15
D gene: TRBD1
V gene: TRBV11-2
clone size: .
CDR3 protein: CASSPRTGTSYEQYF
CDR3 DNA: TGTGCCAGCAGCCCACGGACAGGTACCTCCTACGAGCAGTACTTC

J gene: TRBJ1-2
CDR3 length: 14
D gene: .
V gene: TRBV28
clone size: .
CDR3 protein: CASSSLTQVYGYTF
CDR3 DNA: TGTGCCAGCAGTTCTTTAACCCAGGTCTATGGCTACACCTTC

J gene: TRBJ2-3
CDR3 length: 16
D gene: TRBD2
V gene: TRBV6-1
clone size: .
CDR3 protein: CASSELAGGPRDTQYF
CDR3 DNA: TGTGCCAGCAGTGAATTAGCGGGAGGGCCTCGAGATACGCAGTATTTT

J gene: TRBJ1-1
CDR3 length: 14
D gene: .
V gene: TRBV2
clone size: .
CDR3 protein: CASSEVMRNTEAFF
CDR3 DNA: TGTGCCAGCAGTGAAGTGATGAGGAACACTGAAGCTTTCTTT

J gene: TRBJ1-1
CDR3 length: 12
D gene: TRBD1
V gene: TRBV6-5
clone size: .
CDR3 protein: CASRGQDTEAFF
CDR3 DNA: TGTGCCAGCAGGGGACAGGACACTGAAGCTTTCTTT

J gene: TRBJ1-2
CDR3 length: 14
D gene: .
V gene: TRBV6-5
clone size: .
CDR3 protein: CASSSTGIPYGYTF
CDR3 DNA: TGTGCCAGCAGCTCAACCGGGATCCCCTATGGCTACACCTTC

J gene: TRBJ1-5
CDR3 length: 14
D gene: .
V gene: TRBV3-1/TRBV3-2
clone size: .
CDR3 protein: CASSQATANQPQHF
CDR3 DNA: TGTGCCAGCAGCCAAGCTACTGCCAATCAGCCCCAGCATTTT

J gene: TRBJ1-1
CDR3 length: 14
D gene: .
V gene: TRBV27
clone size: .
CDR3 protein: CASSLTGWHTEAFF
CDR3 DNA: TGTGCCAGCAGTTTAACAGGGTGGCACACTGAAGCTTTCTTT

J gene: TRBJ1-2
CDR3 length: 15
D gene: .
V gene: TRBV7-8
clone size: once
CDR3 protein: CASSSRGGIANGYTF
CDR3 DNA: TGTGCCAGCAGCTCCAGAGGAGGGATCGCGAATGGCTACACCTTC

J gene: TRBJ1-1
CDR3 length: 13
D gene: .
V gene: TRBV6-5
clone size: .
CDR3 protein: CASRRNRDTEAFF
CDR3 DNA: TGTGCCAGCAGACGGAACAGAGACACTGAAGCTTTCTTT

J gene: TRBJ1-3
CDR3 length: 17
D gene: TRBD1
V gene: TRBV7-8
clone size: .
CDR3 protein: CASSQSQGQNSGNTIYF
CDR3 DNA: TGTGCCAGCAGCCAATCCCAGGGACAGAACTCTGGAAACACCATATATTTT

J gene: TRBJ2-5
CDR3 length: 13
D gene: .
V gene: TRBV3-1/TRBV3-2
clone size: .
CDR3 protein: CASSPGRRVTQYF
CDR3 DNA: TGTGCCAGCAGCCCAGGGAGGCGCGTGACCCAGTACTTC

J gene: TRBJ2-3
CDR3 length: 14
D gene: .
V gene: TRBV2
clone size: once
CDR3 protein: CASTRALSTDTQYF
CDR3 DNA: TGTGCCAGCACCAGGGCCCTAAGCACAGATACGCAGTATTTT

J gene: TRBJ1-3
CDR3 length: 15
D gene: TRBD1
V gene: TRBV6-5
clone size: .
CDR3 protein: CASSWDRAPGNTIYF
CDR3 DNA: TGTGCCAGCAGTTGGGACAGGGCGCCTGGAAACACCATATATTTT

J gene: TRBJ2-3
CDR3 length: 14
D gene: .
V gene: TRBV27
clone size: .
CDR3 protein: CASSFLSSTDTQYF
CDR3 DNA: TGTGCCAGCAGTTTCCTATCTAGCACAGATACGCAGTATTTT

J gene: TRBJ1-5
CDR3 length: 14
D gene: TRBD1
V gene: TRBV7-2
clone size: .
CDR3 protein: CASSPSPTGRPQHF
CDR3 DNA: TGTGCCAGCAGCCCATCACCGACAGGGCGGCCCCAGCATTTT